What follows is one T cell receptor beta chain and its context. This entry is derived from a study of blood T cell repertoires in COVID-19. Study context: Samples of COVID-19 (acute and convalescent) were obtained from the United States, Italy and Spain. In each case, the material was cDNA or gDNA derived from T cells, B-cell-depleted T cells, or PBMCs.

Under the authors' procedure: Reference gene primer amplification gave nucleated cell count estimates. Assay used: immunoSEQ multiplex PCR; TCRdb lists only in-frame clones, some missing. Clonal size and the V and J genes are those of that table, whereas D and trimming came from the DNA. The table records approximately 270,000 clones, about 80% of them present only once. Germline CDR1 reads MNHEY; CDR2 reads SVGAGI. The CDR3 extends over 15 amino acids. With V trimmed by 4 bases and J by 0 bases, 4 bases remained unmatched. The chain joins TRBV6-5 to TRBJ2-3; 7 nucleotides align to TRBD2. Sequencing used peripheral blood. The sequence came from a man older than 75 with acute or convalescent COVID-19. CDR3 in amino acids: CASSSGLSSTDTQYF. The CDR3 DNA is TGTGCCAGCAGTTCGGGACTATCTAGCACAGATACGCAGTATTTT.